This T cell receptor (beta chain) was sequenced for a study of T cell responses to AZD1222 COVID-19 vaccine. This clone appeared a few times. What it binds is not known. Measured with immunoSEQ multiplex PCR; TCRdb has only the in-frame clones, and not every one. The sample records roughly 97,000 clones, about 89% being singletons. Study conclusions and caveats: The reported proportion of spike-specific TCRs targeting unmutated variant regions was nearly half. Donors in the cohort were predominantly white British and more often female, and clonal diversity was possibly underestimated. Recipients of two AZD1222 doses showed rising Spike-specific TCR breadth and depth. No day 14 peak samples; only post-peak repertoires were characterized.

The CDR3 consists of 13 residues. Between the trimmed V and J ends, which lost 3 bases and 3 bases, there was a span of 9 bases. The sequences come from peripheral blood, collected 28 days after the second dose of the MenACWY control vaccine. The source of this sequence is an adult who received the MenACWY meningococcal vaccine as a control. The chain combines TRBV12-3 or TRBV12-4 with TRBJ2-7, with no clear D. CDR3 residues: CASSFSVFYEQYF. Here the CDR3 DNA reads TGTGCCAGCAGTTTTTCGGTATTCTACGAGCAGTACTTC.